This entry concerns a single T cell receptor (beta chain). What it binds is unknown. TCRdb's table, derived via immunoSEQ multiplex PCR, lists solely in-frame clones and lacks some. The table records about 150,000 clones, roughly nine tenths of them present only once. The V and J ends lost 4 bases and 3 bases respectively, with 18 bases between them. Germline V gives CDR1 SEHNR, CDR2 FQNEAQ (reference sequence). This CDR3 is built from 16 residues. These data originate in a study of T cell responses to AZD1222 COVID-19 vaccine. Overall study: Analyses pooled second doses at about 4 or about 12 weeks.

General observations from the study: Among vaccine-associated CD4 TCRs, coverage spanned spike, with dominance at 160-218 and 743-854.

The receptor comes from an adult in good health. The V and J genes are TRBV7-9 and TRBJ1-1, with D possibly matching TRBD1 (5 bases). The sequenced sample was peripheral blood, obtained on day 0 of AZD1222 vaccination. In DNA, the CDR3 is TGTGCCAGCAGCTCCCGGCGAGGTGGAGGGGACACTGAAGCTTTCTTT. Its translation: CASSSRRGGGDTEAFF.